This TCR beta chain comes out of a study of long-term antiretroviral therapy in people with HIV. Every participant with HIV received treatment in the United States. The CDR3 covers 12 residues. The germline V gene encodes CDR1 MNHNY and CDR2 SVGAGI (reference sequence). Trimming left V 5 bases short and J 8 bases short, with 12 bases between. The assay, immunoSEQ v3.0, was run at survey level. The repertoire was sequenced with immunoSEQ multiplex PCR; TCRdb's copy has only in-frame clones and lacks some. The sample yields 36,000 or so clones, about four fifths seen once. Sample: unsorted PBMCs, taken 0.6 years after starting antiretroviral therapy. The chain uses TRBV6-6 and TRBJ2-5; tentatively, D is TRBD2 (5 bases). The clonotype comes from a man between 18 and 35 years old with HIV. The CDR3 DNA reads as TGTGCCAGCAGTCGGACTCTGGAAACCCAGTACTTC. It codes for CASSRTLETQYF.